Included here is one T cell receptor beta chain sequence, with context. The method was immunoSEQ multiplex PCR; TCRdb's version includes in-frame clones alone and lacks a portion of them. The sample contains tens of thousands of clones, approximately 88% of which appear only once. The data were taken from a study of control samples from healthy donors and cancer patients. The ends lost 5 bases at V and 7 bases at J; junction bases unmatched: 12. Germline lookup yields CDR1 LNHDA and CDR2 SQIVND (reference sequence). CDR3 size: 15 residues. Sequencing was done on a sample of blood. This sequence joins TRBV19 and TRBJ2-7, with 9 bases aligning to TRBD2. The source is a man aged 45-60 years in good health. CDR3 amino acids: CASSQLAGFGLEQYF. Here the CDR3 DNA reads TGTGCCAGTAGTCAGCTAGCGGGATTTGGGCTTGAGCAGTACTTC.